This TCR beta chain was observed in a study of blood T cell repertoires in COVID-19. Turning to the study itself: Sites in the United States, Italy and Spain provided acute and convalescent COVID-19 samples. T cells, B-cell-depleted T cells, or PBMCs provided the cDNA or gDNA that served as material.

Trimming cost V 5 bases and J 6 bases, with 15 bases left between them. The CDR3 is 14 amino acids. CDR1 is SGHRS and CDR2 is YFSETQ in the germline V gene. Per the authors' pipeline: Amplification of reference gene primers provided the estimated nucleated cell counts. Repertoires were generated with immunoSEQ multiplex PCR, while TCRdb's copy carries only in-frame clones and drops some. D and trimming were read from the DNA, whereas the V and J calls and clone size are those reported in that table. The data contain some 220,000 clones, roughly 86% of them singletons. The sequencing input was peripheral blood. This TCR came from a man aged 50-60 years with acute or convalescent COVID-19. The V gene is TRBV5-1, the J gene TRBJ2-1; D is unresolved. Here the CDR3 DNA reads TGCGCCAGCAGACCGCTCCAGGTTCCCAATGAGCAGTTCTTC. Encoded protein: CASRPLQVPNEQFF.